This T cell receptor beta chain was captured by sequencing in a study of blood T cell repertoires in COVID-19. The wider study: Acute-phase and convalescent COVID-19 samples originated in the United States, Italy and Spain. T cells, B-cell-depleted T cells, or PBMCs provided the cDNA or gDNA that served as material.

The CDR3 length is 14 residues. V was clipped by 1 base and J by 4 bases, with 8 bases between them. Germline values: CDR1 SEHNR, CDR2 FQNEAQ (reference sequence). Only one count was recorded for this clone. How the authors handled the data: Amplifying reference gene primers gave estimates of nucleated cell counts. Assay used: immunoSEQ multiplex PCR; TCRdb lists only in-frame clones, some missing. The V and J calls and clone size were taken over from that table, and D and trimming were inferred from the DNA. The sample includes 240,000 or so clones, around 81% of them seen just once. The source material was peripheral blood. The V gene is TRBV7-9, the J gene TRBJ1-5; D is possibly TRBD1 (5 bases). The sequence was collected from a man aged 25 to 40 who had recovered from COVID-19. The CDR3: CASSLGGGNQPQHF. The CDR3 region has the DNA TGTGCCAGCAGCTTAGGGGGGGGGAATCAGCCCCAGCATTTT.